These T cell receptor beta chains were read from a single sample in a study of T cells in tuberculosis. Here immunoSEQ multiplex PCR was the method, and the copy in TCRdb shows in-frame clones only, minus some. The sample has about 58,000 clones; approximately 88% are singletons. The source material was CD1b-GMM tetramer-negative cells sorted from PBMCs. The source of these receptors is an adult woman with latent tuberculosis. The CDR3 runs from the conserved cysteine through the conserved F or W.

V gene: TRBV4-3; CDR3 protein: CASSQRVSATNEKLFF
V gene: TRBV4-2; CDR3 protein: CASSQEVLVGQGGFYEQYF
V gene: TRBV6-6; CDR3 protein: CASSRYRALDQPQHF
V gene: TRBV4-1; CDR3 protein: CASSQDRLTNTGELFF
V gene: TRBV7-9; CDR3 protein: CASSGDTAEAFF
V gene: TRBV11-3; CDR3 protein: CASSLSGTGVGEQYF
V gene: TRBV7-2; CDR3 protein: CASSLALRQGETQYF
V gene: TRBV7-3; CDR3 protein: CASSVGGTSYEQYF
V gene: TRBV28; CDR3 protein: CASNQWRAYEQYF
V gene: TRBV9; CDR3 protein: CASSVAPQGADTEAFF
V gene: TRBV4-3; CDR3 protein: CASSQVSGNTIYF
V gene: TRBV28; CDR3 protein: CASSPPGQGVHEQYF
V gene: TRBV19; CDR3 protein: CASSKSGGEQPQHF
V gene: TRBV27; CDR3 protein: CASSLSPSYNSPLHF
V gene: TRBV7-2; CDR3 protein: CASMWFSRADNEQFF
V gene: TRBV4-3; CDR3 protein: CASSPVRLAPSNEQFF
V gene: TRBV4-3; CDR3 protein: CASSQDPTGGAGSPYNEQFF
V gene: TRBV6-1; CDR3 protein: CASSEGTSSYNEQFF
V gene: TRBV5-1; CDR3 protein: CASSEGGGATQETQYF
V gene: TRBV15; CDR3 protein: CATKAAGTGMSNEQFF
V gene: TRBV30; CDR3 protein: CAWSVLIPMNTEAFF
V gene: TRBV5-1; CDR3 protein: CASSRNRGTQETQYF
V gene: TRBV5-1; CDR3 protein: CASSWPDSASTDTQYF
V gene: TRBV19; CDR3 protein: CASRQLNTEAFF
V gene: TRBV28; CDR3 protein: CASSLTGEYGYTF
V gene: TRBV7-2; CDR3 protein: CASSLATGLGFREQYF
V gene: TRBV19; CDR3 protein: CASRQGQLSGNTIYF
V gene: TRBV28; CDR3 protein: CASRQLAGGKLGSTDTQYF
V gene: TRBV5-1; CDR3 protein: CASSLTGYEQYF
V gene: TRBV6-5; CDR3 protein: CASSHTRTGGSPLHF
V gene: TRBV5-1; CDR3 protein: CASSPGRPSTDTQYF
V gene: TRBV29-1; CDR3 protein: CSVEDWAGPGKLFF
V gene: TRBV5-1; CDR3 protein: CASSWGLAGGGTGELFF
V gene: TRBV29-1; CDR3 protein: CSFAPGSTDTQYF
V gene: TRBV10-3; CDR3 protein: CAIAATLKETQYF
V gene: TRBV29-1; CDR3 protein: CSVEGFGYRFHEAFF